The present T cell receptor (beta chain) was sequenced within a study of T cells after posttransplantation cyclophosphamide. The CDR3 covers 15 residues. Germline V gene lookup returns CDR1 SGHTA and CDR2 FQGTGA. V gave up 6 bases and J gave up 0 bases, with 9 bases separating them. The table came from immunoSEQ multiplex PCR; TCRdb's copy has only in-frame clones and leaves some out. In total the sample includes approximately 26,000 clones, none of them seen once. This clone was observed many times. Sequencing was performed on PBMCs. This receptor was obtained from a woman aged 45 to 65 in good health, CMV-negative, and a related stem cell transplant donor. The chain joins TRBV7-3 to TRBJ2-6, with D unresolved. CDR3 protein: CASSISDSGANVLTF. DNA for the CDR3: TGTGCCAGCAGTATCAGCGACTCTGGGGCCAACGTCCTGACTTTC.